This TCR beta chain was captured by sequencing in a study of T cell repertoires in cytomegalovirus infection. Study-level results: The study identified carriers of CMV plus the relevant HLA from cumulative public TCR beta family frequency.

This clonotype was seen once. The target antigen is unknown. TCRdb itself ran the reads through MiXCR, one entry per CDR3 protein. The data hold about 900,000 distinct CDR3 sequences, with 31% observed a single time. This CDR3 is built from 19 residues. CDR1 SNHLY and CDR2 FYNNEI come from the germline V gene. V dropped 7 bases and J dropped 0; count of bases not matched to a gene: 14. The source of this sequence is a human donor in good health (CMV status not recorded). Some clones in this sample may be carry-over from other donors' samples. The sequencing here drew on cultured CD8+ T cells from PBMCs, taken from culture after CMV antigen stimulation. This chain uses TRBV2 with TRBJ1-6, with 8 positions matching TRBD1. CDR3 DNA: TGTGCCAGCAACTTACCGGGACAGGCACTAAGCTCCTATAATTCACCCCTCCACTTT. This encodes CASNLPGQALSSYNSPLHF.